This is a list of T cell receptor beta chains from one sample in a study of regulatory T cells in long-lasting Graves disease. TCRdb reprocessed the multiplex PCR reads with MiXCR, giving one entry per CDR3 protein. The table records 300,000 to 500,000 distinct CDR3 sequences, less than 25% of them present only once. The sequencing used peripheral blood mononuclear cells (PBMCs), collected when the disease was refractory, from a patient treated with antithyroid drugs. The receptors come from a female donor with Graves disease. CDR3s include the opening cysteine and the closing phenylalanine or tryptophan. Each record gives: V gene, D gene, J gene, CDR3 protein. D genes are given only for firm matches.

TRBV20-1	.	TRBJ1-2	CSASKPINYGYTF
TRBV6-5	TRBD1	TRBJ1-5	CASSYSTGGGQPQHF
TRBV2	.	TRBJ1-5	CASSAGNGGQPQHF
TRBV4-3	.	TRBJ1-6	CASSQGVSVNSPLHF
TRBV27	.	TRBJ2-7	CASSLGRTTYEQYF
TRBV6-2/TRBV6-3	.	TRBJ1-1	CASSDESEAFF
TRBV10-3	TRBD1	TRBJ2-3	CAIRAGGGTDTQYF
TRBV9	TRBD1	TRBJ2-5	CASSVGTAGETQYF
TRBV2	.	TRBJ1-1	CASRPGPGSTEAFF
TRBV20-1	.	TRBJ2-7	CSARDSDSAYEQYF
TRBV11-2	TRBD1	TRBJ2-2	CASSLWTGEETGELFF
TRBV6-5	.	TRBJ2-7	CASSYDLTGLYEQYF
TRBV18	.	TRBJ1-1	CASSPVGGTNTEAFF
TRBV7-6	TRBD1	TRBJ1-2	CASSSGQGVRGYTF
TRBV7-9	.	TRBJ2-7	CASSNPRIQEQYF
TRBV7-2	.	TRBJ2-7	CAGSLASLYEQYF
TRBV12-3/TRBV12-4	.	TRBJ1-4	CASMSSLPWNEKLFF
TRBV30	.	TRBJ2-5	CAWSKGTLQETQYF
TRBV12-3/TRBV12-4	.	TRBJ2-5	CASSRISRETQYF
TRBV20-1	.	TRBJ2-7	CSAITGYEQYF
TRBV11-2	TRBD1	TRBJ2-7	CASLGDRRLDEQYF
TRBV5-4	.	TRBJ1-1	CASSTQQGPNTEAFF
TRBV6-1	TRBD2	TRBJ2-5	CASSKPGTSEWETQYF
TRBV6-2/TRBV6-3	.	TRBJ1-1	CASSYPGVGASWNTEAFF
TRBV7-9	TRBD2	TRBJ2-7	CASSLASGSIYEQYF
TRBV25-1	.	TRBJ1-1	CASSESSGLGGRTEAFF
TRBV6-1	.	TRBJ2-7	CASSTRAGSSYEQYF
TRBV10-3	TRBD2	TRBJ2-1	CATRLAGSSYNEQFF
TRBV2	TRBD1	TRBJ2-5	CASSLDRGKQETQYF
TRBV11-2	.	TRBJ2-3	CASSLGAGSTDTQYF
TRBV6-2/TRBV6-3	.	TRBJ2-5	CAGSYGTWAETQYF
TRBV20-1	TRBD2	TRBJ2-7	CSAGPLAGRPYEQYF
TRBV28	TRBD1	TRBJ2-7	CASSPGQTSYEQYF
TRBV10-1	.	TRBJ2-5	CASSSTGTETQYF
TRBV7-9	.	TRBJ2-7	CASSLASAFFKGEQYF
TRBV28	TRBD1	TRBJ1-2	CASSLDRVDYGYTF
TRBV27	TRBD1	TRBJ2-5	CASSSSRQGFPETQYF
TRBV7-2	TRBD2	TRBJ2-1	CASSSSSGRYNEQFF
TRBV14	TRBD1	TRBJ1-2	CASSPPGGDLFGYTF
TRBV30	TRBD1	TRBJ2-7	CAWSVRQGADEQYF
TRBV6-2/TRBV6-3	.	TRBJ1-5	CASSYSGGASNQPQHF
TRBV20-1	TRBD2	TRBJ2-5	CSARDRTSVAETQYF
TRBV6-1	TRBD1	TRBJ2-7	CASRLRDRDYYEQYF
TRBV6-1	.	TRBJ1-2	CASSDDRRGYTF
TRBV15	TRBD1	TRBJ2-2	CATRDRGSGELFF
TRBV6-1	TRBD1	TRBJ2-5	CASRRQGYETQYF
TRBV7-2	.	TRBJ2-5	CASSFGAGLETQYF
TRBV7-2	.	TRBJ2-1	CASSLGVGQGNEQFF
TRBV7-9	TRBD2	TRBJ2-7	CASSPGGLASYEQYF
TRBV6-1	.	TRBJ2-7	CASTGGVEQYF
TRBV3-1	TRBD2	TRBJ2-7	CASSPRSPGTSGSNYEQYF
TRBV27	.	TRBJ2-7	CASSLGGGTPYEQYF
TRBV4-3	.	TRBJ1-5	CASSQLLGYQPQHF